What follows is one T cell receptor (beta chain) and its context. At one of its ends the junction is not consistent with the germline gene, which may arise from a read error. Other nucleotide sequences in the sample specify the same CDR3. The data belong to a study of blood T cell repertoires in COVID-19. Study-wide background: Samples taken during acute and convalescent COVID-19 were collected in the United States, Italy and Spain.

In the original processing: It was from reference gene primer amplification that nucleated cell counts were estimated. Libraries were prepared by immunoSEQ multiplex PCR; TCRdb keeps only in-frame clonotypes and omits some of them. V and J calls and clone size come straight from that table; D and trimming were deduced from the DNA. The sample records about 260,000 clones, more than 75% being singletons. Germline CDR1 reads LNHDA; CDR2 reads SQIVND (reference sequence). This CDR3 is 14 amino acids long. Patients from Seattle were sampled longitudinally, starting during active infection. Sequencing was carried out using peripheral blood. This rearrangement joins TRBV19 to TRBJ2-2, with D unresolved. This sequence originates from a woman aged 55-70 years with COVID-19, enrolled during active disease. The CDR3 nucleotides are TGCGCCAGTTGTTTTACGGGTTCCACCGGGGAGCTGTTTTTT. Amino acids: CASCFTGSTGELFF.